This T cell receptor beta chain was sequenced during a study of blood T cell repertoires in COVID-19. At the level of the study: The study drew acute and convalescent COVID-19 samples from the United States, Italy and Spain. PBMCs, B-cell-depleted T cells, or T cells provided the cDNA or gDNA that made up the material.

This table comes from immunoSEQ multiplex PCR, and its TCRdb copy is limited to in-frame clones, with some not included. The table includes over 250,000 clones, around 89% detected once. Trimming shortened V by 1 base and J by 1 base, and 11 bases separated the two germline ends. CDR1 is SGHVS, CDR2 FQNEAQ, per germline. The CDR3 is made up of 16 amino acids. Sequences were obtained from PBMCs or T cells enriched from blood (not recorded which). This receptor was obtained from a woman aged 60-75 years in a cohort exposed to, infected with or recovered from COVID-19 (not recorded which). V gene TRBV7-8 combines with J gene TRBJ2-4; possibly TRBD2 for D (7 bases). The CDR3 reads CASSLEGGGAKNIQYF. The CDR3 DNA reads as TGTGCCAGCAGCTTAGAGGGCGGGGGCGCCAAAAACATTCAGTACTTC.